This T cell receptor (beta chain) was obtained from a study of spatial heterogeneity in lung cancer. Study outcomes and limitations: Within tumors, counts of expanded alpha and beta TCRs tracked tumor mutation counts.

Using its own MiXCR run on the 5' RACE reads, TCRdb lists one record per CDR3 protein. The sample lists about 27,000 distinct CDR3 sequences, roughly 6.9% occurring once. This clonotype was detected many times. Its antigen is unidentified. Indicated time point: sample taken at primary tumor resection. This sample comprised lung tumor tissue, obtained at surgery. This clonotype was sampled from a male donor with early-stage non-small cell lung cancer.

The CDR3 is CSAPGAYTDTQYF. CDR3 coding DNA: TGCAGTGCCCCGGGGGCCTACACAGATACGCAGTATTTT. The chain carries TRBV20-1 and TRBJ2-3, with D perhaps TRBD1 or TRBD2 (6 bases each). Between the trimmed V and J ends, which lost 6 bases and 2 bases, there was a span of 12 bases. The CDR3 contains 13 residues. Germline-derived CDR1 and CDR2 are DFQATT and SNEGSKA (reference sequence).